These 15 T cell receptor beta chains came from one sample sequenced in a study of blood T cell repertoires in COVID-19. Here immunoSEQ multiplex PCR was the method, and the copy in TCRdb shows in-frame clones only, minus some. Among about 190,000 clones listed, roughly 89% were seen once. The sample taken for sequencing was PBMCs or T cells enriched from blood (not recorded which). The receptors stem from a woman in her 30s who had been exposed to COVID-19.

The rearrangement uses TRBV2 and TRBJ1-1, with D possibly matching TRBD1 (5 bases). CDR3 size: 15 residues. Germline-derived CDR1 and CDR2 are SNHLY and FYNNEI. V gave up 2 bases and J gave up 1 base, with 11 bases separating them. CDR3 coding DNA: TGTGCCAGCAGTGAAAGGGCAGGGTGGAACACTGAAGCTTTCTTT. Encoded protein: CASSERAGWNTEAFF.

V usage is TRBV5-8 and J usage is TRBJ1-5; D is possibly TRBD1 (6 bases). The V gene lost 2 bases and the J gene lost 4 bases, with 10 bases spanning the gap. Germline V gene sequence: CDR1 SGHTS, CDR2 YDEGEE. The CDR3 is made up of 14 amino acids. The CDR3 reads CASSLSQGNQPQHF. DNA of the CDR3: TGTGCCAGCAGCTTAAGCCAGGGGAATCAGCCCCAGCATTTT.

The J gene is TRBJ2-3, the V gene TRBV4-3; 9 nucleotides match TRBD2. Trimming at V came to 4 bases and at J to 5 bases, leaving 10 bases not matched to a gene. Germline values: CDR1 LGHNA, CDR2 YSLEER. This CDR3 contains 16 residues. The DNA for the CDR3 is TGCGCCAGCAGCCGCGCCCCTAGCGGGGCGGGAGATACGCAGTATTTT. Its protein product is CASSRAPSGAGDTQYF.

This chain connects TRBV5-1 to TRBJ1-2, with 7 bases fitting TRBD1. The CDR3 consists of 14 residues. Germline trimming cut 4 bases from V and 2 bases from J; bases unmatched to any gene: 5. CDR1 is SGHRS, CDR2 YFSETQ, per germline. The CDR3 coding sequence is TGCGCCAGCAGCCCCCAGGGACAGAACTATGGCTACACCTTC. Translated: CASSPQGQNYGYTF.

The V and J genes are TRBV6-1 and TRBJ2-3, with 12 bases that match TRBD2. V gave up 2 bases and J gave up 6 bases; unmatched junction bases: 6. CDR1 is MNHNS and CDR2 is SASEGT in the germline V gene. The CDR3 loop spans 16 amino acids. CDR3 amino acids: CASSELASGGADTQYF. CDR3 DNA sequence: TGTGCCAGCAGTGAACTCGCTAGCGGGGGGGCGGATACGCAGTATTTT.

The chain employs TRBV3-1 (or the pseudogene TRBV3-2) and TRBJ2-3, with 8 bases that match TRBD2. There are 14 residues in the CDR3. CDR1 and CDR2 (germline): LGHDT, YNNKEL (reference sequence). The V segment lost 6 bases and the J segment 1 base; nucleotides outside the gene matches: 3. The CDR3 loop reads CASRPTSGTDTQYF. The CDR3 nucleotides are TGTGCCAGCAGGCCGACTAGCGGCACAGATACGCAGTATTTT.

The J gene is TRBJ2-1, the V gene TRBV4-1, with 8 bases lining up with TRBD2. This CDR3 has 16 amino acids. Germline CDR1 MGHRA, CDR2 YSYEKL. V lost 1 base and J lost 7; bases outside the gene matches: 9. The CDR3 DNA reads as TGCGCCAGCAGCCAAGCTCCGGGGGGGTTGGTGAATGAGCAGTTCTTC. As protein: CASSQAPGGLVNEQFF.

This clone showed up many times. The chain joins TRBV6-5 to TRBJ2-7; 7 bases are a match to TRBD1. In germline, CDR1 is MNHEY, CDR2 SVGAGI. V lost 0 bases to trimming and J lost 3 bases; unmatched junction nucleotides: 8. The CDR3 covers 16 residues. The CDR3 DNA follows: TGTGCCAGCAGTTACTCCTCGGGACAGTTTCTCTACGAGCAGTACTTC. This gives the protein CASSYSSGQFLYEQYF.

The rearrangement uses TRBV12-3 or TRBV12-4 and TRBJ2-1, with 7 bases that match TRBD2. The ends lost 8 bases at V and 6 bases at J; junction bases unmatched: 4. CDR3 length equals 12 residues. CDR3 sequence (DNA): TGTGCCAGCCACGGGGGGATCAATGAGCAGTTCTTC. It yields the protein CASHGGINEQFF.

Written as DNA, the CDR3 is TGCGCCAGCAGCCCGGCACAGGGGCTAATGCGGTCGCAATACTCCGGGGAGCTGTTTTTT. Residues: CASSPAQGLMRSQYSGELFF. The chain employs TRBV4-1 and TRBJ2-2, with 7 positions matching TRBD1. The CDR3 has 20 residues. The V gene end was trimmed by 4 bases and the J gene end by 6 bases; junction bases not matched to a gene: 23. Germline V gene lookup returns CDR1 MGHRA and CDR2 YSYEKL.

This clone was observed a handful of times. The chain has TRBV2 and TRBJ1-1; 9 bases map to TRBD1. The CDR3 consists of 14 residues. The trim removed 0 bases at V and 7 bases at J, leaving 3 bases unmatched. The germline gives CDR1 SNHLY, CDR2 FYNNEI. CDR3: CASSEARTGVEAFF. The CDR3 DNA follows: TGTGCCAGCAGTGAAGCGAGGACAGGGGTTGAAGCTTTCTTT.

This clone appeared a single time. This chain joins TRBV6-5 and TRBJ2-7; 9 nucleotides match TRBD1. There are 13 residues in the CDR3. Germline trimming cut 6 bases from V and 6 bases from J; bases unmatched to any gene: 6. The V gene's germline CDR1 is MNHEY and CDR2 SVGAGI. CDR3 residues: CASSGTGLGEQYF. CDR3 bases: TGTGCCAGCAGCGGGACAGGGTTAGGCGAGCAGTACTTC.

This chain joins TRBV18 and TRBJ2-7; 9 nucleotides match TRBD1. The CDR3 length is 16 residues. The trim removed 7 bases at V and 4 bases at J, leaving 14 bases unmatched. Germline values: CDR1 KGHSH, CDR2 LQKENI. This chain's CDR3 is CASYGQRTGGEYEQYF. The CDR3, as DNA: TGTGCCAGCTACGGCCAACGTACAGGGGGCGAATACGAGCAGTACTTC.

This sequence joins TRBV11-2 and TRBJ2-4, with no clear D. The CDR3 covers 16 residues. Germline lookup yields CDR1 SGHAT and CDR2 FQNNGV. V lost 5 bases, J lost 1 base, and 15 bases lay in between. The CDR3 loop reads CASSKTPALAKNIQYF. In nucleotides, the CDR3 is TGTGCCAGCAGCAAGACACCGGCCCTGGCCAAAAACATTCAGTACTTC.

V gene TRBV19 combines with J gene TRBJ2-2, with 9 bases lining up with TRBD1. V lost 7 bases and J lost 5; bases outside the gene matches: 5. The CDR3 spans 14 residues. CDR1 is LNHDA and CDR2 is SQIVND in the germline V gene (reference sequence). CDR3 region: CASKLQGATGELFF. The CDR3 DNA reads TGTGCCAGTAAGCTACAGGGGGCAACCGGGGAGCTGTTTTTT.